The clone carrying this TCR beta chain was observed a few times. The target antigen is unknown. Time point noted: newly diagnosed GD, antithyroid drugs for less than 3 months. PBMC-derived RNA was used for the TCR library. In Xi'an, China, an endocrinology department was the source of patients. The source of the sample is a study of regulatory T cells in long-lasting Graves disease. Whole-study findings and limits: Comparison showed that persistent patients shared more public clonotypes (about 3,000) than new patients (966).

The TCR beta library used iRepertoire HTBI primers with Arm-PCR amplification of CDR3. Using its own MiXCR run on the multiplex PCR reads, TCRdb lists one record per CDR3 protein. The table records some 560,000 distinct CDR3 sequences, 16% of them present only once. V lost 7 bases to trimming and J lost 6 bases, with 0 bases between them. Germline V gives CDR1 SNHLY, CDR2 FYNNEI. This CDR3 contains 9 residues. The sample was also reused in another study, on T cells in Graves' hyperthyroidism and ophthalmopathy.

The sequence was collected from a woman aged 35-60 years with Graves disease. The specimen comprised peripheral blood mononuclear cells (PBMCs), sampled at new diagnosis, from a patient treated with antithyroid drugs. V usage is TRBV2 and J usage is TRBJ2-2, with no clear D. This CDR3 is CASTGELFF. The CDR3 DNA reads as TGTGCCAGCACCGGGGAGCTGTTTTTT.